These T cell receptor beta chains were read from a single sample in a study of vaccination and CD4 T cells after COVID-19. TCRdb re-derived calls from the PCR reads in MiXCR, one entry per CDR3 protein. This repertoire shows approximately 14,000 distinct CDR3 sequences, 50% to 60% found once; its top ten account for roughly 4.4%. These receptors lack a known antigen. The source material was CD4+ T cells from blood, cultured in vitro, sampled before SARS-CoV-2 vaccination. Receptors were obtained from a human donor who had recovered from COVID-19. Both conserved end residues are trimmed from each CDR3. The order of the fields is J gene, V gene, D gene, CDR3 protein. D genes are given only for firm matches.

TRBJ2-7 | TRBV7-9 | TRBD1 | ASSPGGAYEQY
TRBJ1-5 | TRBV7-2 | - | ASSLDDQPQH
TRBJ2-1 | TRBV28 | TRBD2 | ASSDFGLAERYSYNEQF
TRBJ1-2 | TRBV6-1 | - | ASSADFNYGYT
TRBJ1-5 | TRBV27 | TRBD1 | ASSRGGPNQPQH
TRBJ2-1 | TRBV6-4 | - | ASRGLYNEQF
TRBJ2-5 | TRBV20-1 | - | SAMGQETQY
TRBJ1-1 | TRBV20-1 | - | TARYSHTEAF
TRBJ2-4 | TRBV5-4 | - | ASSPGTFGIQY
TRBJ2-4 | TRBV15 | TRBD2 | ATSRRGLAGAVNIQY